This is a list of T cell receptor beta chains from one sample in a study of cytomegalovirus exposure and HLA in healthy donors. Clones were read by immunoSEQ multiplex PCR, and TCRdb kept only the in-frame ones, dropping some. This sample has some 120,000 clones, with about 89% found just once. Sequencing input: PBMCs. The receptors shown here come from a young woman in good health and CMV-seronegative. CDR3s include the opening cysteine and the closing phenylalanine or tryptophan.

V gene	CDR3 length	J gene	CDR3 protein
TRBV19	13	TRBJ2-7	CASSWTSGNEQYF
TRBV11-3	16	TRBJ2-7	CASSLDLAGGSYEQYF
TRBV28	13	TRBJ2-7	CASRIAGSYEQYF
TRBV7-8	15	TRBJ2-1	CASSRGGSFGGEQFF
TRBV9	15	TRBJ2-3	CASSVVSTITDTQYF
TRBV19	15	TRBJ2-7	CASSISGRGSYEQYF
TRBV7-8	15	TRBJ1-5	CASSLAVGSGQPQHF
TRBV6-5	15	TRBJ2-7	CASSYSGRNSYEQYF
TRBV30	14	TRBJ1-4	CAWSGTGINEKLFF
TRBV10-2	16	TRBJ2-1	CASITAAGRRDNEQFF
TRBV5-1	14	TRBJ1-2	CASSFDRGSYGYTF
TRBV19	16	TRBJ1-2	CASSHREPLNNYGYTF
TRBV7-8	15	TRBJ1-1	CASSYWGEGDTEAFF
TRBV2	15	TRBJ2-3	CASSVLAGNTDTQYF
TRBV7-6	12	TRBJ1-3	CASGTAGNTIYF
TRBV11-3	18	TRBJ2-1	CASSHTRGLADSYNEQFF
TRBV25-1	14	TRBJ2-7	CASSEREAPYEQYF
TRBV19	13	TRBJ2-7	CASSNGQGYEQYF
TRBV6-6	13	TRBJ2-7	CASSQGSPYEQYF
TRBV5-6	13	TRBJ2-3	CASSLLAADTQYF
TRBV9	16	TRBJ2-7	CASSVEVTTGTYEQYF
TRBV28	17	TRBJ1-4	CASTLHRGGVTNEKLFF
TRBV5-6	14	TRBJ2-1	CASSLPTSGVEQFF
TRBV21-1	20	TRBJ2-1	CASSKVSKRGGIDSYNEQFF
TRBV6-5	12	TRBJ2-1	CASSGQSDEQFF
TRBV18	16	TRBJ1-2	CASSPRDNLFGYGYTF
TRBV4-1	15	TRBJ2-4	CASRSNQLKGASQYF
TRBV5-6	15	TRBJ1-5	CASSLGTGGGKPQHF
TRBV6-4	16	TRBJ2-5	CASRTGSSRQGETQYF
TRBV6-6	11	TRBJ1-2	CASMEGHGYTF
TRBV6-4	13	TRBJ1-5	CASSESSSQPQHF
TRBV28	14	TRBJ2-7	CASNSRGGTHEQYF
TRBV27	14	TRBJ1-2	CASRGVRETYGYTF
TRBV6-1	15	TRBJ1-5	CASSWDRVSGEPQHF
TRBV4-1	14	TRBJ1-1	CASSQEGANTEAFF
TRBV27	12	TRBJ1-4	CASSFLGGKLFF
TRBV6-1	13	TRBJ1-4	CASSTRDSEKLFF
TRBV7-9	14	TRBJ1-5	CASSPTGSNQPQHF
TRBV9	13	TRBJ2-1	CASSVGPGDEQFF
TRBV5-4	18	TRBJ2-2	CASSRSRGQGKGTGELFF
TRBV19	16	TRBJ1-5	CASSIGAGQDGQPQHF
TRBV5-7	12	TRBJ2-1	CASSNLYKEQFF
TRBV5-1	21	TRBJ2-1	CASSLGRAGGHNMAGLDEQFF
TRBV4-1	15	TRBJ2-7	CASSQEERESYEQYF
TRBV29-1	18	TRBJ1-2	CSAGPLAPTGADGYGYTF
TRBV18	16	TRBJ1-5	CASSPGLTGGNQPQHF
TRBV9	16	TRBJ1-3	CASSPRGRASGNTIYF
TRBV5-1	16	TRBJ2-1	CASSLVVLAGRNEQFF
TRBV27	16	TRBJ2-2	CASSTSGTQNTGELLF
TRBV2	14	TRBJ1-2	CASCIDRDNYGYTF
TRBV28	15	TRBJ2-1	CASRKDISSYNEQFF
TRBV7-9	14	TRBJ1-2	CASSLTRGLYGYTF
TRBV2	17	TRBJ2-1	CASSEPGDFYLRNEQFF
TRBV4-2	12	TRBJ1-2	CASSQEGYGYTF
TRBV7-2	13	TRBJ1-3	CASSPAGGNTIYF
TRBV10-3	14	TRBJ2-1	CAISAGSPLDEQFF
TRBV13	16	TRBJ2-3	CASSSILAGAADTQYF
TRBV7-9	15	TRBJ1-1	CASSSAGQGVTEAFF
TRBV11-3	12	TRBJ2-5	CASGTLQETQYF